Listed below are T cell receptor beta chains from one sample, sequenced in a study of OX40 agonist ivuxolimab in advanced cancers. Some clones are missing from TCRdb's copy, which holds only in-frame ones; the method was immunoSEQ multiplex PCR. The table records under 80,000 clones, 70% to 90% of them present only once. This specimen was CD4+ or CD8+ T cells sorted from blood, taken in a trial of the OX40 agonist ivuxolimab. The source is an adult with an advanced solid tumor such as melanoma, head and neck, liver or kidney cancer. The CDR3 runs from the conserved cysteine through the conserved F or W. A D gene is named only where the DNA matches it firmly. Rows give clone size only sometimes, using once, few, many, or a class for an expanded clone.

-	TRBD2	14	TRBV6-1	TRBJ2-1	CASRGSGRINEQFF	TGTGCCAGCAGGGGTAGCGGGAGAATCAATGAGCAGTTCTTC
-	TRBD1	16	TRBV11-2	TRBJ1-6	CASSSATGPHNSPLHF	TGTGCCAGCAGCTCAGCGACAGGGCCCCATAATTCACCCCTCCACTTT
-	TRBD1	16	TRBV5-1	TRBJ2-7	CASSLDLDRGIYEQYF	TGCGCCAGCAGCTTGGACCTGGACAGGGGGATTTACGAGCAGTACTTC
-	-	16	TRBV5-5	TRBJ2-2	CASSLAAAHDRGELFF	TGTGCCAGCAGCTTGGCAGCGGCACACGATCGCGGGGAGCTGTTTTTT
-	-	17	TRBV9	TRBJ1-4	CASSVGLGPATNEKLFF	TGTGCCAGCAGCGTAGGATTGGGGCCCGCAACTAATGAAAAACTGTTTTTT
-	-	13	TRBV5-4	TRBJ2-7	CASSLQGRGEQYF	TGTGCCAGCAGCTTGCAGGGGCGAGGAGAGCAGTACTTC
-	-	13	TRBV5-1	TRBJ1-5	CASSSDPERPQHF	TGCGCCAGCAGCTCGGACCCGGAGAGGCCCCAGCATTTT
once	-	14	TRBV10-3	TRBJ2-7	CAISETDKFYEQYF	TGTGCCATCAGTGAAACGGACAAATTCTACGAGCAGTACTTC
-	TRBD2	15	TRBV6-5	TRBJ2-7	CASSISTSGTYEQYF	TGTGCCAGCAGTATATCGACTAGCGGTACCTACGAGCAGTACTTC
-	-	16	TRBV5-1	TRBJ2-7	CASSLVRGSRFNEQYF	TGCGCCAGCAGCTTGGTTAGGGGGAGCCGGTTCAACGAGCAGTACTTC